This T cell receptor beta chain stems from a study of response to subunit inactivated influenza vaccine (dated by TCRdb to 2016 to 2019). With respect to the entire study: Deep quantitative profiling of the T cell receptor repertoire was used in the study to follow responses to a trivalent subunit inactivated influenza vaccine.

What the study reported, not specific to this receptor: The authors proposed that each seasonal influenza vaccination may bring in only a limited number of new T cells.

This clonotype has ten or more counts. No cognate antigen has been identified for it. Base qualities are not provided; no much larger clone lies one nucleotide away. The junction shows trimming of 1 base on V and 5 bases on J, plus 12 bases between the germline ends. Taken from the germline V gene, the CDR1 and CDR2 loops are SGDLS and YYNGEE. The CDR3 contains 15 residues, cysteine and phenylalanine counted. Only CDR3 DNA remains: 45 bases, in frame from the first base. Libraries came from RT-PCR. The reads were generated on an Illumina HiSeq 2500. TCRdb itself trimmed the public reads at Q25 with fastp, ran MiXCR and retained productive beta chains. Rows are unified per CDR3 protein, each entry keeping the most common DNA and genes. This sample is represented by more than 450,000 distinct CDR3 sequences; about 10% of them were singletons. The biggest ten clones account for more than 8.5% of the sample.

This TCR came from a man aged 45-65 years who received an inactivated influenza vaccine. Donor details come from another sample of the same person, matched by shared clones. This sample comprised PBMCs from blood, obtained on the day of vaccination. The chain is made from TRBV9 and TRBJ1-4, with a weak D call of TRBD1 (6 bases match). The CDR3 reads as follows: CASSVSPTGNEKLFF. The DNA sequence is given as TGTGCCAGCAGCGTATCGCCCACAGGGAATGAAAAACTGTTTTTT.